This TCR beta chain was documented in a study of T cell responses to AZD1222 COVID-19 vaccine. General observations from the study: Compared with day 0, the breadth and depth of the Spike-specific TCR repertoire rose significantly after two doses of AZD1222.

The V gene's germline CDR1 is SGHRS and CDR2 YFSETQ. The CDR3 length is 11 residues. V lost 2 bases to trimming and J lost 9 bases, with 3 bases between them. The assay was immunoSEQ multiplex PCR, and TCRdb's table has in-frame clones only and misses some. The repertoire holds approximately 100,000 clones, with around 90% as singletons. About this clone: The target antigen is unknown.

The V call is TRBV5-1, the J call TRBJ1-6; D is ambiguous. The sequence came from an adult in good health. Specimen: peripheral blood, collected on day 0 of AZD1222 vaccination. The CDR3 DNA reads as TGCGCCAGCAGCTTAGGTTCACCCCTCCACTTT. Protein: CASSLGSPLHF. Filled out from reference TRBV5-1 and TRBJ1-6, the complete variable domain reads KAGVTQTPRYLIKTRGQQVTLSCSPISGHRSVSWYQQTPGQGLQFLFEYFSETQRNKGNFPGRFSGRQFSNSRSEMNVSTLELGDSALYLCASSLGSPLHFGNGTRLTVT.